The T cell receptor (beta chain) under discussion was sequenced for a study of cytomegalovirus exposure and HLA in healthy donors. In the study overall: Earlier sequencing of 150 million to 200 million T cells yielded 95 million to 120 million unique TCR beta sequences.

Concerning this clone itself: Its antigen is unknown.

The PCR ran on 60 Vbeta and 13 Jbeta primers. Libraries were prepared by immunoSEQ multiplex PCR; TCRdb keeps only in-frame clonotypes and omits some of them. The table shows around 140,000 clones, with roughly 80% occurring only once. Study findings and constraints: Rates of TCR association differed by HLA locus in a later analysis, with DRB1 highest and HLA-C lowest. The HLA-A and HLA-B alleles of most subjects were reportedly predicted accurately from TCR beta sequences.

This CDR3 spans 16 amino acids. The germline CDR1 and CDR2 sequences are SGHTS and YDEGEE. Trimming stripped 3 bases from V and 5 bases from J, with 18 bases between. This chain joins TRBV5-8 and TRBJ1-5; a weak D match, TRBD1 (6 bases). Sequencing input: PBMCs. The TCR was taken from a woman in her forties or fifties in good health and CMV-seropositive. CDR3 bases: TGTGCCAGCAGCTCGGGGGCTGGGGAGGGCCATCAGCCCCAGCATTTT. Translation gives CASSSGAGEGHQPQHF.